This is a list of T cell receptor beta chains from one sample in a study of T cell repertoires in aging, cancer and after chemotherapy. Each CDR3 protein is one row after TCRdb ran MiXCR on the multiplex PCR reads. Among 9,900 or so distinct CDR3 sequences listed, less than 30% were seen once. Sequencing was done on a sample of blood. These receptors originate from a human donor in good health. Each CDR3 is given with its conserved first and last residue. Fields, in order: CDR3 DNA, CDR3 protein, J gene, clone size, V gene, D gene. D genes are given only for firm matches. A clone size is listed for some rows: how often the clone was seen (once, few, many), or a class if it is expanded.

TGTGCCAGCAGTCTACAGGGGGCGAGGGGAAACACTGAAGCTTTCTTT CASSLQGARGNTEAFF TRBJ1-1 - TRBV27 TRBD1
TGTGCCAGCAGTCGCCCCGGATCCTCTGGGGCCAACGTCCTGACTTTC CASSRPGSSGANVLTF TRBJ2-6 few TRBV28 -
TGCAGCGTTGGACCCAGCACAGATACGCAGTATTTT CSVGPSTDTQYF TRBJ2-3 medium-sized TRBV29-1 -
TGTGCCAGCCCACCTTCCGACAGAGCCTACGAGCAGTACTTC CASPPSDRAYEQYF TRBJ2-7 - TRBV18 -
TGTGCCAGCAGCTTGCCGACCGGCTACGAGCAGTACTTC CASSLPTGYEQYF TRBJ2-7 medium-sized TRBV5-6 -
TGTGCCAGCAAAGGGTACAGCCCGACCTACGAGCAGTACTTC CASKGYSPTYEQYF TRBJ2-7 - TRBV11-2 -
TGTGCCAGCAGCTTGGGACAGGGGAATGAAAAACTGTTTTTT CASSLGQGNEKLFF TRBJ1-4 few TRBV7-9 TRBD1
TGTGCCAGCAGTCCCGAACTGCCTTCTGGAAACACCATATATTTT CASSPELPSGNTIYF TRBJ1-3 medium-sized TRBV27 -
TGTGCCAGCAGCTTAATTCCCTTGGGTACCGGGGAGCTGTTTTTT CASSLIPLGTGELFF TRBJ2-2 few TRBV7-3 -
TGTGCCAGCAGCCTCCGGGACTCCGAATACGAGCAGTACTTC CASSLRDSEYEQYF TRBJ2-7 medium-sized TRBV7-6 -
TGTGCCTGGAATTGGGTAGCGGGAGGAACCTACAATGAGCAGTTCTTC CAWNWVAGGTYNEQFF TRBJ2-1 once TRBV30 TRBD2
TGTGCCAGCAGCTCACCACTAGCGGGAGGGCCGGTGCCAGATACGCAGTATTTT CASSSPLAGGPVPDTQYF TRBJ2-3 - TRBV11-2 TRBD2
TGTGCCAGCAGCTTTAAAGCGGGAGGGCCATGGGATGAGCAGTTCTTC CASSFKAGGPWDEQFF TRBJ2-1 - TRBV5-5 TRBD2
TGTGCCAGCAGCTCCTGGACAGGGGGCCGATCTGGGGCCAACGTCCTGACTTTC CASSSWTGGRSGANVLTF TRBJ2-6 - TRBV6-1 TRBD1
TGTGCCAGTAGTATAGATCCCCAGAAAAACATTCAGTACTTC CASSIDPQKNIQYF TRBJ2-4 few TRBV19 -
TGTGCCAGCAGCTTAGGTTACGGTCCCGTGGCAGATACGCAGTATTTT CASSLGYGPVADTQYF TRBJ2-3 medium-sized TRBV11-1 -
TGTGCCAGCAGCTTACTCTGGACAGGGAAGAATGCCGGGGAGCTGTTTTTT CASSLLWTGKNAGELFF TRBJ2-2 - TRBV5-5 TRBD1
TGCGCCAGCAGCCAAGATTGGGACAGCTATCAGCCCCAGCATTTT CASSQDWDSYQPQHF TRBJ1-5 - TRBV4-1 TRBD1
TGTGCCAGCAGTTTCCAACAGGGGTGGAATAATTCACCCCTCCACTTT CASSFQQGWNNSPLHF TRBJ1-6 medium-sized TRBV27 TRBD1
TGTGCCAGCAGCTTAGTGGCACTAGCGGGACCCGATACGCAGTATTTT CASSLVALAGPDTQYF TRBJ2-3 - TRBV11-2 TRBD2
TGTGCCAGCAGCTTAGGTGGAAGGGTCTACGAGCAGTACTTC CASSLGGRVYEQYF TRBJ2-7 - TRBV7-2 -
TGTGCCAGCAGGAGGACTAGCGGGAGTGAGACCCAGTACTTC CASRRTSGSETQYF TRBJ2-5 - TRBV27 TRBD2
TGTGCCAGCAGTTTTAAACACCGGGACAGGGAAAGAGAGACCCAGTACTTC CASSFKHRDRERETQYF TRBJ2-5 - TRBV6-5 TRBD1
TGTGCCAGCAGTTTAGGGACTAGCCTCAATGAGCAGTTCTTC CASSLGTSLNEQFF TRBJ2-1 few TRBV12-3/TRBV12-4 TRBD2
TGTGCCAGCAGCTTAGTTTTCAGGGTCGAGGGCACAGATACGCAGTATTTT CASSLVFRVEGTDTQYF TRBJ2-3 - TRBV7-6 -
TGCAGCGCCCGTGATGGCAGCGCCTACAATGAGCAGTTCTTC CSARDGSAYNEQFF TRBJ2-1 - TRBV29-1 -
TGCAGTGCTAGAGATCCTAGGGGAGCGGAGGCAGCGTCCTACGAGCAGTACTTC CSARDPRGAEAASYEQYF TRBJ2-7 - TRBV20-1 -
TGTGCCAGCAGCCTGCGCCCCTACGAGCAGTACTTC CASSLRPYEQYF TRBJ2-7 - TRBV11-2 -
TGTGCCAGCAGCTGGGGCGGGGGCGGGGAGCTGTTTTTT CASSWGGGGELFF TRBJ2-2 - TRBV11-2 TRBD2
TGTGCTACCATCCCAGGGGGGGCCACCTCCTACGAGCAGTACTTC CATIPGGATSYEQYF TRBJ2-7 few TRBV10-3 -
TGTGCCAGCAGTCCGGGGACAGGGGCCAGAAAACTGTTTTTT CASSPGTGARKLFF TRBJ1-4 medium-sized TRBV27 TRBD1
TGTGCCAGCGGGGGACAGGGGCTCAATGAGCAGTTCTTC CASGGQGLNEQFF TRBJ2-1 medium-sized TRBV27 TRBD1